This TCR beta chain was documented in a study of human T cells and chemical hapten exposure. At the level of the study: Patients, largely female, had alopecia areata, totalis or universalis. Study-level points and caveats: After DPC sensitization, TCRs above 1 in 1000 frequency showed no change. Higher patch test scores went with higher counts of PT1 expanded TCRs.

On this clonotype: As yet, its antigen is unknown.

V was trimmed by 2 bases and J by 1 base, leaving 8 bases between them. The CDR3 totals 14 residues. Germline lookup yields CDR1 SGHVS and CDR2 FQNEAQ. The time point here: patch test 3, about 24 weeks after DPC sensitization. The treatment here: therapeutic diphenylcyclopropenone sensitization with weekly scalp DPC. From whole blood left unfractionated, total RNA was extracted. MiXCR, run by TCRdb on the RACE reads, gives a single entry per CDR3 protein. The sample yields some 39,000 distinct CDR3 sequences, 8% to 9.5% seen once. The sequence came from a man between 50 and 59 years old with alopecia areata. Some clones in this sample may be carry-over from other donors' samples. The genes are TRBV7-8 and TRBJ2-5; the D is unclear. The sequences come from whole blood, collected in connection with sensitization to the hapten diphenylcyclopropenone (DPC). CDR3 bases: TGTGCCAGCAGCTTAATGAGCGTCCAAGAGACCCAGTACTTC. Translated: CASSLMSVQETQYF.